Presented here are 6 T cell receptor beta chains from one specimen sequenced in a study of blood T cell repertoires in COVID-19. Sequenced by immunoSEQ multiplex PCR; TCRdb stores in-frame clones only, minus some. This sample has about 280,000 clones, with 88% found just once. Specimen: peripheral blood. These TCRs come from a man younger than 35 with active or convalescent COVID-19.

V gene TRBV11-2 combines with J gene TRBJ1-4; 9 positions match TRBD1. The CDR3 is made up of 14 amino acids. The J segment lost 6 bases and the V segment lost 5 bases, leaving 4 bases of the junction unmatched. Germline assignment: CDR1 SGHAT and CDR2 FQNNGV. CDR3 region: CASSPWTGDEKLFF. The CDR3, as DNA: TGTGCCAGCAGCCCTTGGACAGGGGATGAAAAACTGTTTTTT.

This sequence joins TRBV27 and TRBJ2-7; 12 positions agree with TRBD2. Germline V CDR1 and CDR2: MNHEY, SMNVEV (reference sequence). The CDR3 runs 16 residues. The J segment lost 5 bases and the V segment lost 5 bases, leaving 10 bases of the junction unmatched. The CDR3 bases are TGTGCCAGCAGTCCCCCTAGCGGGGGGGCCCTTCACGAGCAGTACTTC. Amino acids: CASSPPSGGALHEQYF.

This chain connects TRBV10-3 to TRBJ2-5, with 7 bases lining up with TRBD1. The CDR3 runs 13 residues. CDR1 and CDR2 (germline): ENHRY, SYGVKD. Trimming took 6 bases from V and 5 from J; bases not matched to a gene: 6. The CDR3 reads CAIRGGAAETQYF. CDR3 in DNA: TGTGCCATCAGAGGGGGCGCGGCGGAGACCCAGTACTTC.

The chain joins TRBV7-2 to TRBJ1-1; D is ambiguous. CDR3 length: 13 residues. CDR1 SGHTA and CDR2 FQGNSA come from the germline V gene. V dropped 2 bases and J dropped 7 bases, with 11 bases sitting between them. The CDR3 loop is CASSLFGGFEAFF. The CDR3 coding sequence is TGTGCCAGCAGCTTATTTGGAGGATTTGAAGCTTTCTTT.

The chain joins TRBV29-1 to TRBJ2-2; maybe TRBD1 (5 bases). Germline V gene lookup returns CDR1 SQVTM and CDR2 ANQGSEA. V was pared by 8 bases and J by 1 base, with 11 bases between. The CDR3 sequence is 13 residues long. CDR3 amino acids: CSLSDRNTGELFF. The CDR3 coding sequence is TGCAGCCTTTCCGACAGGAACACCGGGGAGCTGTTTTTT.

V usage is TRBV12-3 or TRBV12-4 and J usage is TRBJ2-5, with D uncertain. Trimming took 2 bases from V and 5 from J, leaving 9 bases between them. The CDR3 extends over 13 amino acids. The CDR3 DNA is TGTGCCAGCAGTTTATGGGTGGGCGAGACCCAGTACTTC. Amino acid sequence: CASSLWVGETQYF.